This T cell receptor beta chain was obtained from a study of kidney transplant recipient with SARS-CoV-2 infection (dated by TCRdb to about 2021). Sequencing used an Illumina MiSeq. The peripheral T cell repertoire was profiled for human TCRbeta genes. On the study's bioinformatics: Beta-binomial modelling was used to test for differences in clonotype abundance while accounting for variability over time. Expanded clonotypes were screened against the ImmuneCODE reference database of SARS-CoV-2-associated TCRs and were mapped to viral genome regions. Further repertoire analyses covered TRBV gene usage, CDR3 length, CDR3 amino acid overlap between time points, clonotype abundance distributions and Jaccard similarity. TCRdb cleaned the public reads at Q25 with fastp, built clones with MiXCR and kept in-frame beta chains. Every entry covers one CDR3 protein and lists the most common genes and DNA from its rows. The V and J calls and clone size are TCRdb's, not the authors'. This sample is represented by roughly 230,000 distinct CDR3 sequences; 29% of them were singletons. The ten largest make up nearly 7.5% of the sample.

The time point label, as the study defines it: pre-pandemic baseline sample and day 111 after first positive SARS-CoV-2 test. This clonotype was seen a few times. The antigen it recognizes is unknown. The sample holds no much larger clone one base away, and base qualities are not on file. Clipping removes 8 bases from V and 4 bases from J, with 4 as the unmatched junction base count. CDR1 and CDR2 were assigned from the germline V gene as SNHLY and FYNNEI. The CDR3 spans 14 residues, from the cysteine through the phenylalanine. The retained sequence is limited to the CDR3, 42 bases, with the frame set at the first base.

The sequence links TRBV2 to TRBJ2-1; TRBD2 fits 11 bases in the junction. Sequencing was performed on a blood sample, taken at baseline and on day 111 from a kidney transplant recipient. The receptor was isolated from a male patient aged 25 to 39 who had COVID-19 and was a kidney transplant recipient. Following a transplant, a fraction of the T cells may be traceable to the graft donor. The CDR3 protein sequence reads: CASWLAGGYNEQFF. At the DNA level, the sequence is TGTGCCAGCTGGCTAGCGGGAGGTTACAATGAGCAGTTCTTC.